This TCR beta chain was sequenced for a study of patients and donors after allogeneic stem cell transplantation. Via MiXCR, TCRdb re-called the RT-PCR reads, giving one row per CDR3 protein. The sample holds about 150,000 distinct CDR3 sequences, 24% seen once. This clonotype was recorded a few times. The V gene's germline CDR1 is ENHRY and CDR2 SYGVKD. The CDR3 contains 12 residues. The V end lost 10 bases, the J end lost 4 bases, and 13 bases lay between the germline ends. This TCR came from a human donor who was either an allogeneic HSCT recipient or a stem cell or donor lymphocyte infusion donor (not recorded which). It is not recorded whose cells these are; they may come from a transplant donor. The chain has TRBV10-3 and TRBJ1-1; D possibly corresponds to TRBD1 (5 bases). Input material: blood, either unsorted or a sorted T cell fraction (not recorded which). CDR3 nucleotides: TGTGCCACCGGGGGGGGGGGCACTGAAGCTTTCTTT. Amino acid sequence: CATGGGGTEAFF.